This T cell receptor beta chain was identified in a study of blood T cell repertoires in COVID-19. Study context: Both acute and convalescent COVID-19 samples were obtained from the United States, Italy and Spain. The analysed material was cDNA or gDNA that came from T cells, B-cell-depleted T cells, or PBMCs.

Under the authors' procedure: Cell counts per sample came from amplifying reference gene primers. Libraries were prepared by immunoSEQ multiplex PCR; TCRdb keeps only in-frame clonotypes and omits some of them. V and J calls and clone size are copied from that table; D and trimming were computed from the DNA. The table has 280,000 or so clones, approximately 85% seen once. This CDR3 region has 15 residues. CDR1 and CDR2 from the germline V gene are SGHRS and YFSETQ. Unmatched junction bases numbered 4, after V lost 0 bases and J lost 9 bases. Sequenced material: peripheral blood. This receptor was taken from a man younger than 35 with active or convalescent COVID-19. The chain links TRBV5-1 to TRBJ1-6, with 9 bases lining up with TRBD1. The CDR3 nucleotides are TGCGCCAGCAGCTTGGCGGGACAGGGTGGTTCACCCCTCCACTTT. As protein: CASSLAGQGGSPLHF.